The 29 T cell receptor beta chains below come from one sample, sequenced in a study of regulatory T cells in long-lasting Graves disease. Sample time point: newly diagnosed GD, antithyroid drugs for less than 3 months. PBMCs provided the RNA from which the TCR library was made. HTBI primers from iRepertoire and Arm-PCR of CDR3 regions yielded the TCR beta libraries. TCRdb fed the multiplex PCR reads into MiXCR, producing one record per CDR3 protein. This table holds 400,000 to 550,000 distinct CDR3 sequences, under 15% found once. The data were also submitted as part of a second study, on T cells in Graves' hyperthyroidism and ophthalmopathy.

Specimen: peripheral blood mononuclear cells (PBMCs), collected at new diagnosis, from a patient treated with antithyroid drugs. These receptors all stem from a woman aged 25 to 39 with Graves disease.

V gene TRBV19 combines with J gene TRBJ1-1; a possible D gene is TRBD1 (5 bases). Germline V gene sequence: CDR1 LNHDA, CDR2 SQIVND (reference sequence). V was trimmed by 7 bases and J by 10 bases, leaving 22 bases between them. The CDR3 covers 14 residues. CDR3 protein: CASKYPGPVEGAFF. The CDR3 nucleotides read TGTGCCAGTAAATACCCGGGGCCGGTAGAAGGAGCTTTCTTT. Variable domain in full (rest from reference TRBV19 and TRBJ1-1): DGGITQSPKYLFRKEGQNVTLSCEQNLNHDAMYWYRQDPGQGLRLIYYSQIVNDFQKGDIAEGYSVSREKKESFPLTVTSAQKNPTAFYLCASKYPGPVEGAFFGQGTRLTVV.

This clonotype showed up many times. The chain is built from TRBV27 and TRBJ1-1; tentatively, D is TRBD1 (5 bases). The germline gives CDR1 MNHEY, CDR2 SMNVEV (reference sequence). V was pared by 8 bases and J by 1 base, with 23 bases between. The CDR3 is 17 amino acids. The CDR3 is CASGRPQGLRANTEAFF. The CDR3 coding sequence is TGTGCCAGCGGACGGCCCCAGGGCTTACGGGCGAACACTGAAGCTTTCTTT.

Regarding this clonotype: Since a much larger clone is just one base distant, this may be a read error. The genes are TRBV28 and TRBJ2-5, with 9 positions matching TRBD2. This CDR3 region has 14 residues. Per the germline V gene, CDR1 is MDHEN and CDR2 is SYDVKM. V lost 8 bases, J lost 11 bases, and 15 bases stayed unmatched. The CDR3, as DNA: TGTGCCAGCCTTGGGCGGGAGGGCCTTCATGAGCAGTACTTC. Its translation: CASLGREGLHEQYF.

This clonotype has just a few counts. The chain has TRBV28 and TRBJ2-1, with 10 bases that match TRBD1. This CDR3 spans 13 amino acids. The V gene's germline CDR1 is MDHEN and CDR2 SYDVKM. V shed 6 bases and J 8 bases; nucleotides not matched to a gene: 4. CDR3 in amino acids: CASSPGTGDEQFF. CDR3 in DNA: TGTGCCAGCAGCCCCGGGACAGGGGATGAGCAGTTCTTC.

There are many counts of this clonotype. The genes are TRBV19 and TRBJ2-5; 10 positions agree with TRBD2. There are 14 residues in the CDR3. The V gene's germline CDR1 is LNHDA and CDR2 SQIVND (reference sequence). V gave up 10 bases and J gave up 7 bases; unmatched junction bases: 12. CDR3 residues: CATPLAGERRTQYF. CDR3 bases: TGTGCCACTCCTCTAGCGGGAGAAAGGAGGACCCAGTACTTC.

This clonotype has ten or more counts. The CDR3 region has the DNA TGTGCCAGCTCACCACCGAATCTCAGCGCAATGAACACTGAAGCTTTCTTT. Protein sequence: CASSPPNLSAMNTEAFF. This chain links TRBV18 with TRBJ1-1; D gene unclear. The CDR3 contains 17 residues. V was pared by 0 bases and J by 0 bases, with 14 bases between. Germline CDR1 KGHSH, CDR2 LQKENI.

This clonotype came up many times. The chain is built from TRBV20-1 and TRBJ2-1; tentatively, D is TRBD2 (6 bases). V lost 3 bases and J 4 bases, leaving 10 bases between the germline ends. The CDR3 is 13 residues long. Germline-derived CDR1 and CDR2 are DFQATT and SNEGSKA (reference sequence). CDR3 region: CSARPSAYNEQFF. The CDR3 DNA reads TGCAGTGCTAGGCCTAGCGCATACAATGAGCAGTTCTTC.

This clonotype appeared a few times. The gene calls are TRBV7-9 and TRBJ1-4, with D perhaps TRBD1 (6 bases). CDR3 length: 16 residues. CDR1 is SEHNR, CDR2 FQNEAQ, per germline (reference sequence). V was cut by 2 bases and J by 7 bases, with 17 bases left in between. CDR3 DNA sequence: TGTGCCAGCAGCTTATCTGTGGGCCAGGGGAGTGAAAAACTGTTTTTT. Encoded protein: CASSLSVGQGSEKLFF.

This clonotype has ten or more counts. The V and J genes are TRBV5-1 and TRBJ2-3; D uncertain. Germline CDR1 and CDR2: SGHRS and YFSETQ. This CDR3 comprises 14 residues. Trimming pared 0 bases from V and 0 bases from J, leaving 5 bases between. CDR3 bases: TGCGCCAGCAGCTTGGTTCAGAGCACAGATACGCAGTATTTT. Encoded protein: CASSLVQSTDTQYF.

There are many counts of this clonotype. The V gene is TRBV12-3 or TRBV12-4, the J gene TRBJ2-1, with 7 bases matching TRBD1. Trimming removed 2 bases from V and 5 bases from J; junction bases left unmatched: 12. This CDR3 comprises 17 residues. CDR3 residues: CASSLRGQRTGNNEQFF. The CDR3 coding sequence is TGTGCCAGCAGTTTAAGGGGACAGAGGACCGGGAACAATGAGCAGTTCTTC.

This clonotype was observed a single time. The chain has TRBV12-3 or TRBV12-4 and TRBJ2-7; 8 bases map to TRBD2. V lost 5 bases, J lost 3 bases, and 12 bases stayed unmatched. This CDR3 contains 16 residues. This CDR3 reads CASSLISGIGLYEQYF. The CDR3 DNA reads TGTGCCAGCAGTCTCATTAGCGGGATAGGCCTCTACGAGCAGTACTTC.

This clonotype was recorded a few times. This CDR3 reads CASSFPVNTEAFF. In DNA form, the CDR3 reads TGTGCCAGCAGCTTTCCAGTGAACACTGAAGCTTTCTTT. The chain employs TRBV7-9 and TRBJ1-1; D is unclear. The CDR3 runs 13 residues. CDR1 is SEHNR, CDR2 FQNEAQ, per germline (reference sequence). The V gene lost 3 bases and the J gene lost 0 bases, with 5 bases spanning the gap.

This clonotype was seen many times. This chain links TRBV6-1 with TRBJ1-2, with a possible D match to TRBD1 (5 bases). V was clipped by 5 bases and J by 3 bases, with 10 bases between them. This CDR3 has 13 residues. Germline loops: CDR1 MNHNS, CDR2 SASEGT. The CDR3 DNA reads as TGTGCCAGCAGTCAACAGGTCGACTATGGCTACACCTTC. Encoded protein: CASSQQVDYGYTF.

Notes on this clonotype: A far larger clone is a single base away, which makes a read error likely. The V gene is TRBV11-1, the J gene TRBJ2-7, with 11 positions matching TRBD2. The ends lost 5 bases at V and 7 bases at J; junction bases unmatched: 16. This CDR3 has 17 residues. In germline, CDR1 is SGHAT, CDR2 FQDESV (reference sequence). CDR3 protein: CASSLLKGLAARDEQYF. CDR3 nucleotides: TGTGCCAGCAGCCTACTGAAGGGACTAGCGGCAAGAGATGAGCAGTACTTC.

This clonotype was recorded at least ten times. J is TRBJ2-3 and V is TRBV5-1; a possible D gene is TRBD1 (6 bases). CDR1 is SGHRS and CDR2 is YFSETQ in the germline V gene. The CDR3 runs 18 residues. Trimming pared 0 bases from V and 3 bases from J, leaving 20 bases between. CDR3: CASSLEGMTGYTTDTQYF. In DNA form, the CDR3 reads TGCGCCAGCAGCTTGGAGGGTATGACAGGCTATACGACAGATACGCAGTATTTT.

Details on this clonotype: A read error may explain this, as a much larger clone is one base away. V and J are TRBV29-1 and TRBJ2-1; D is possibly TRBD2 (5 bases). CDR1 is SQVTM, CDR2 ANQGSEA, per germline. The CDR3 is 13 residues long. CDR3 DNA: TGCAGCGTTACTCCCGGTGCCTCCTGGGAGCGGTTCTTC. This translates into CSVTPGASWERFF.

This clonotype appeared a few times. The chain has TRBV6-4 and TRBJ2-3; 10 bases fit TRBD2. The CDR3 has 16 amino acids. Germline V gene sequence: CDR1 MRHNA, CDR2 SNTAGT. After removal of 2 bases from V and 2 bases from J, the junction contained 4 bases not matched to a gene. The CDR3 reads CASSDLAGDNTDTQYF. CDR3 coding DNA: TGTGCCAGCAGTGACCTAGCGGGAGATAACACAGATACGCAGTATTTT.

The chain uses TRBV5-1 and TRBJ2-5, with a possible D match to TRBD1 (6 bases). V lost 1 base, J lost 1 base, and 11 bases lay in between. The CDR3 is 15 residues long. The germline gives CDR1 SGHRS, CDR2 YFSETQ. The CDR3 coding sequence is TGCGCCAGCAGCTTGACAGGGACGACCCAAGAGACCCAGTACTTC. This sequence encodes CASSLTGTTQETQYF.

The chain links TRBV19 to TRBJ2-1; 10 bases fit TRBD2. The junction had 21 bases not matched to a gene; V was cut back by 5 bases and J by 2 bases. Germline CDR1 and CDR2: LNHDA and SQIVND (reference sequence). The CDR3 consists of 21 residues. For the CDR3, the DNA is TGTGCCAGTAGTTCCCCGGCCGGCGCTAGCGGGAGACTTAGCCCCTACAATGAGCAGTTCTTC. It codes for CASSSPAGASGRLSPYNEQFF.

In its sample, this clonotype was seen many times. The DNA of the CDR3 is TGTGCCACCAGCACCCGGACTAGCGGCACAGATACGCAGTATTTT. It translates to CATSTRTSGTDTQYF. The gene calls are TRBV15 and TRBJ2-3, with 9 bases fitting TRBD2. CDR3 length: 15 amino acids. With V trimmed by 4 bases and J by 1 base, 3 bases remained unmatched. Germline values: CDR1 LNHNV, CDR2 YYDKDF (reference sequence).

V is TRBV7-9 and J is TRBJ2-1, with D perhaps matching TRBD1 or TRBD2 (5 bases each). CDR1 is SEHNR and CDR2 is FQNEAQ in the germline V gene (reference sequence). The CDR3 length is 15 residues. Trimming removed 6 bases from V and 2 bases from J, with 14 bases in between. As DNA, the CDR3 is TGTGCCAGCAGTTCCTTGAGGGGTGCCTACAATGAGCAGTTCTTC. Translated, it gives CASSSLRGAYNEQFF.

In this sample, this clonotype is medium-sized (0.01 to 0.1%). The V and J genes are TRBV20-1 and TRBJ2-1, with 16 positions matching TRBD2. V trimming: 3 bases; J trimming: 10 bases; junction bases outside the gene matches: 3. The CDR3 is 14 residues long. The germline CDR1 and CDR2 sequences are DFQATT and SNEGSKA (reference sequence). CDR3 DNA sequence: TGCAGTGCTAGGGGGACTAGCGGGAGGGAGGAGCAGTTCTTC. Protein product: CSARGTSGREEQFF.

This clonotype was observed many times. This chain connects TRBV5-1 to TRBJ2-1; TRBD2 might be the D (5 bases). The CDR3 loop spans 13 amino acids. The germline V and J ends were trimmed by 3 bases and 5 bases, with 9 bases remaining between them. CDR1 is SGHRS and CDR2 is YFSETQ in the germline V gene. This CDR3 is CASSSGIHNEQFF. The CDR3 DNA is TGCGCCAGCAGCTCCGGGATTCACAATGAGCAGTTCTTC.

This sequence joins TRBV12-5 and TRBJ1-1, with D possibly TRBD1 on 5 matching bases. In germline, CDR1 is LGHNT, CDR2 FRNRAP. Deletions cut 3 bases from V and 3 bases from J, with 11 bases between. The CDR3 is made up of 14 amino acids. CDR3 in DNA: TGTGCTAGTGGTTTATCGGGAGGGGACACTGAAGCTTTCTTT. This codes for CASGLSGGDTEAFF.

In its sample, this clonotype was seen many times. V is TRBV3-1 and J is TRBJ2-7, with TRBD2 matching 13 bases. CDR1 and CDR2 from the germline V gene are LGHDT and YNNKEL (reference sequence). The CDR3 consists of 15 residues. Trimming took 1 base from V and 4 from J; bases not matched to a gene: 1. For the CDR3, the DNA is TGTGCCAGCAGCCAAGGGACTAGCGGGAGTTACGAGCAGTACTTC. This sequence encodes CASSQGTSGSYEQYF.

This clonotype was recorded a few times. The chain joins TRBV28 to TRBJ1-4; D perhaps matches TRBD1 (6 bases). The CDR3 spans 13 residues. Germline CDR1 and CDR2: MDHEN and SYDVKM. Trimming cost V 5 bases and J 8 bases, with 12 bases left between them. The CDR3 sequence is CASSTGTPEKLFF. The CDR3 nucleotides are TGTGCCAGCAGTACAGGGACACCAGAAAAACTGTTTTTT.

Ten or more counts support this clonotype. The chain uses TRBV7-3 and TRBJ2-1; possible D gene TRBD1, 6 bases. Germline V gene sequence: CDR1 SGHTA, CDR2 FQGTGA. The V and J ends lost 3 bases and 6 bases respectively, with 12 bases between them. The CDR3 is 14 residues long. CDR3 loop: CASSFDRWSNEQFF. CDR3 DNA sequence: TGTGCCAGCAGCTTCGACAGGTGGTCCAATGAGCAGTTCTTC.

This clonotype has a count of ten or more. As DNA, the CDR3 is TGTGCCAGCACCAAAAGAAATGGGGGTCTAGCGGGCGGTAGCACAGATACGCAGTATTTT. Protein product: CASTKRNGGLAGGSTDTQYF. V is TRBV6-2 or TRBV6-3 and J is TRBJ2-3, with 8 bases that match TRBD2. Trimming at V came to 7 bases and at J to 0 bases, leaving 21 bases not matched to a gene. The CDR3 is 20 residues long. Germline CDR1 is MNHEY and CDR2 is SVGEGT.

This clonotype was counted many times. The V gene is TRBV12-3 or TRBV12-4, the J gene TRBJ1-2; no definite D call. V was pared by 6 bases and J by 5 bases, with 10 bases between. This CDR3 has 12 amino acids. The CDR3 DNA reads as TGTGCCAGCAGCTCGCCCTTATATGGCTACACCTTC. This gives the protein CASSSPLYGYTF.